This T cell receptor beta chain was captured in a study of T-cell reconstitution after alpha-beta-depleted transplantation in children. This clonotype was seen just once. During its preparation, the TCRbeta library received unique molecular identifiers. MiXCR, applied by TCRdb to the PCR reads, yields one record per CDR3 protein. Counted here are about 500,000 distinct CDR3 sequences, over 25% occurring once; the ten biggest clones make up more than 2%. The clonotype was recovered from a human donor who donated a stem cell graft to a child with aplastic anemia. The specimen was PBMCs from the stem cell graft donor, collected from the stem cell graft.

The chain's CDR3 is CASITGTSGYTQYF. Written as DNA, the CDR3 is TGTGCCAGCATCACCGGGACTAGCGGCTATACGCAGTATTTT. The chain uses TRBV2 and TRBJ2-3; 11 positions match TRBD2. V was clipped by 7 bases and J by 7 bases; unmatched bases: 7. The CDR3 is made up of 14 amino acids. Germline V CDR1 and CDR2: SNHLY, FYNNEI.